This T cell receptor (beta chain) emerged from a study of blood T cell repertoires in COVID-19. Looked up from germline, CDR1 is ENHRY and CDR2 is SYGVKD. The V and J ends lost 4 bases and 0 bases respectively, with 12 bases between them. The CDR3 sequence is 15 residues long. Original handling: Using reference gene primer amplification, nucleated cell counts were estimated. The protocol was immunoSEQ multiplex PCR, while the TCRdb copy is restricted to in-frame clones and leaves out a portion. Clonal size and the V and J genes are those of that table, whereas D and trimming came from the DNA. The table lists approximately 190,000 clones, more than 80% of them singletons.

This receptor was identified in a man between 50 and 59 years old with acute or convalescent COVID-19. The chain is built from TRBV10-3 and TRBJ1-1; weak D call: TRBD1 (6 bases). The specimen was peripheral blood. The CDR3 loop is CAISGSGAMNTEAFF. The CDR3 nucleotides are TGTGCCATCAGTGGTTCAGGGGCGATGAACACTGAAGCTTTCTTT.